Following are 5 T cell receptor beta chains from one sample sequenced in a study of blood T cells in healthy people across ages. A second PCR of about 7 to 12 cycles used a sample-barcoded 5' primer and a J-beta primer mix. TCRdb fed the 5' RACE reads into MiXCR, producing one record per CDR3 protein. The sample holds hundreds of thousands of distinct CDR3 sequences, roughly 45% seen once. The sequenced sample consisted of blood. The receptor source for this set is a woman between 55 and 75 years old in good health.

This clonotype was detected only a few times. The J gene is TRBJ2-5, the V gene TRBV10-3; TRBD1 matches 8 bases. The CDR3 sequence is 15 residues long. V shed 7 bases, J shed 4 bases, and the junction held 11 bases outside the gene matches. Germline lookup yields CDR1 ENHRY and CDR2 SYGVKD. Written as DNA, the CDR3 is TGTGCCATCACACCCGGACAGGGAGGAGCAGAGACCCAGTACTTC. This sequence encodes CAITPGQGGAETQYF.

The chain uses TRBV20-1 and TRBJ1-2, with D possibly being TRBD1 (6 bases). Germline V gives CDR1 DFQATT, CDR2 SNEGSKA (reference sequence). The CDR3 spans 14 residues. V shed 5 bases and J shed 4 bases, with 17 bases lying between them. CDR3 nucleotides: TGCAGTGCTCGTCGATTGGGACAAAGCTATGGCTACACCTTC. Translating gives CSARRLGQSYGYTF.

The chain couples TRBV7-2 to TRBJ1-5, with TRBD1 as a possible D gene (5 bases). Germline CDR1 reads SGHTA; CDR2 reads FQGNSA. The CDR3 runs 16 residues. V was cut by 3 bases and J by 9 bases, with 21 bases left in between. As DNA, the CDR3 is TGTGCCAGCAGCTTCGGGGGAGGGTCGTATCTGGGGCCCCAGCATTTT. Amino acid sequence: CASSFGGGSYLGPQHF.

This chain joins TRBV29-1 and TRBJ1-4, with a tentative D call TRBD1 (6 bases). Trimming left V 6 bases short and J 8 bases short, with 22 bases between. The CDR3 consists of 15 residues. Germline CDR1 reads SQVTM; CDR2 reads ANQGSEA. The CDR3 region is CSVVTGSRGSEKLFF. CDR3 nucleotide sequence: TGCAGCGTCGTCACAGGGTCCCGCGGGAGCGAAAAACTGTTTTTT. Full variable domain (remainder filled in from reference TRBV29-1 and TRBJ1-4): SAVISQKPSRDICQRGTSLTIQCQVDSQVTMMFWYRQQPGQSLTLIATANQGSEATYESGFVIDKFPISRPNLTFSTLTVSNMSPEDSSIYLCSVVTGSRGSEKLFFGSGTQLSVL.

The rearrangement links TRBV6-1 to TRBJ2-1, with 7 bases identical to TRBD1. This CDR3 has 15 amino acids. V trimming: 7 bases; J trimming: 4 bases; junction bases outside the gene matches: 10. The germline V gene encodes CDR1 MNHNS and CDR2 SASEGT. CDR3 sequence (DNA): TGTGCCAGCACCCAGGACAGGTGGGCATACAATGAGCAGTTCTTC. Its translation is CASTQDRWAYNEQFF.